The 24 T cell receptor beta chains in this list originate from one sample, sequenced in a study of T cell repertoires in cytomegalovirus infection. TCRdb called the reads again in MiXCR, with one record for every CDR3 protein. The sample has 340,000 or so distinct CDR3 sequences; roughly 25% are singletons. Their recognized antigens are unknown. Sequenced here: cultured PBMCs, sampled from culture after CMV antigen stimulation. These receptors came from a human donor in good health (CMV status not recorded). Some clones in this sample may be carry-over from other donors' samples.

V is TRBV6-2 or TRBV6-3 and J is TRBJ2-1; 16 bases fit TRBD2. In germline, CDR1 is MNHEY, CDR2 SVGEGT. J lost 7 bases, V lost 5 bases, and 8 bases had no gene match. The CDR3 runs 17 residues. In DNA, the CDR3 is TGTGCCAGCAGTGTAGGGACTAGCGGGAGGGCCTCGAATGAGCAGTTCTTC. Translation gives CASSVGTSGRASNEQFF.

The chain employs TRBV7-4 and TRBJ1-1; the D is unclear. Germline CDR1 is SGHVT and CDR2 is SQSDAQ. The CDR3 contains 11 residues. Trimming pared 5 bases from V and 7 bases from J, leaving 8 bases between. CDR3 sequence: CASSAISEAFF. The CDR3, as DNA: TGTGCCAGCAGCGCTATCAGTGAAGCTTTCTTT.

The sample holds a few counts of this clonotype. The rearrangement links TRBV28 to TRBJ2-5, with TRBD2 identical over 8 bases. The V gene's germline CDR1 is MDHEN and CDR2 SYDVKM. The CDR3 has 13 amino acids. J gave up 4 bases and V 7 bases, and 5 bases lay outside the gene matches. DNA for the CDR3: TGTGCCAGCAAACGGGAGGGCCTAGAGACCCAGTACTTC. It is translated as CASKREGLETQYF.

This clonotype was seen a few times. The CDR3, as DNA: TGTGCCAGCAGCTTTCGGGGGGGAGAGGGGTACGAGCAGTACGTC. Residues: CASSFRGGEGYEQYV. This chain connects TRBV6-6 to TRBJ2-7; 8 bases fit TRBD2. J lost 4 bases, V lost 6 bases, and 11 bases had no gene match. Germline-derived CDR1 and CDR2 are MNHNY and SVGAGI (reference sequence). CDR3 size: 15 residues.

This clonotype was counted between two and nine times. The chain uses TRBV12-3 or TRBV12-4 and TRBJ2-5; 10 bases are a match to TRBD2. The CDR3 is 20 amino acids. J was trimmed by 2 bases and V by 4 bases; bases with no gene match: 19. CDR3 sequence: CASSWTHRSQREGGQETQYF. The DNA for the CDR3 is TGTGCCAGCAGTTGGACACATCGGTCGCAGCGGGAGGGGGGACAAGAGACCCAGTACTTC.

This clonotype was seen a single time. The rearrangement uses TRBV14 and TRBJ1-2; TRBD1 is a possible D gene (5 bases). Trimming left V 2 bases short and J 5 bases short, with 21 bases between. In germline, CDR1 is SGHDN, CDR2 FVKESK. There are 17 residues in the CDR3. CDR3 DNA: TGTGCCAGCAGCCAAAGGGGAAATGAGGAGGGTTGGTATGGCTACACCTTC. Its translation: CASSQRGNEEGWYGYTF. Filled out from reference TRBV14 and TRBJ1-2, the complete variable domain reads EAGVTQFPSHSVIEKGQTVTLRCDPISGHDNLYWYRRVMGKEIKFLLHFVKESKQDESGMPNNRFLAERTGGTYSTLKVQPAELEDSGVYFCASSQRGNEEGWYGYTFGSGTRLTVV.

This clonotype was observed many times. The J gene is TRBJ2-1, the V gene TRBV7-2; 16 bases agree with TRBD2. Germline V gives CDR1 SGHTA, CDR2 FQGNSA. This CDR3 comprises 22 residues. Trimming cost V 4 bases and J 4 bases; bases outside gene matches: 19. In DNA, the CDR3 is TGTGCCAGCAGCTCGCCGGGACTAGCGGGAGGGCCCTTCATGGGGACTTACAATGAGCAGTTCTTC. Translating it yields CASSSPGLAGGPFMGTYNEQFF.

In DNA, the CDR3 is TGTGCCAGCAGTAGGGGACAGCTTGTAGGCTATGGCTACACCTTC. Encoded protein: CASSRGQLVGYGYTF. The J gene is TRBJ1-2, the V gene TRBV6-5; 7 nucleotides match TRBD1. This CDR3 comprises 15 residues. V dropped 5 bases and J dropped 4; count of bases not matched to a gene: 10. CDR1 is MNHEY and CDR2 is SVGAGI in the germline V gene.

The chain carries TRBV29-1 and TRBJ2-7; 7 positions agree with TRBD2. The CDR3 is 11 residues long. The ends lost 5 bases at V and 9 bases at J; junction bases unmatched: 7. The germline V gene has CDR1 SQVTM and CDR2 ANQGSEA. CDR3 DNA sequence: TGCAGCGTTCCGCTAGCGGACGGGCAGTACTTC. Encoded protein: CSVPLADGQYF.

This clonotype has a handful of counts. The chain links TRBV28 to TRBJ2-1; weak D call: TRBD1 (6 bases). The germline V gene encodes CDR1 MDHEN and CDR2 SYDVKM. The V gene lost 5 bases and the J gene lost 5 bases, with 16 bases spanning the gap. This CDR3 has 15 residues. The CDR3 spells CASSPIDRKNNEQFF. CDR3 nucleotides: TGTGCCAGCAGTCCAATAGACAGGAAAAACAATGAGCAGTTCTTC.

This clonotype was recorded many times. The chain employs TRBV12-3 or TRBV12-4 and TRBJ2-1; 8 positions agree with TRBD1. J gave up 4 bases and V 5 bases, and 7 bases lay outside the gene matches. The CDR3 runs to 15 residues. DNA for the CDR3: TGTGCCAGCAGTCCTCGGACAGGGTGGTACAATGAGCAGTTCTTC. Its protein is CASSPRTGWYNEQFF.

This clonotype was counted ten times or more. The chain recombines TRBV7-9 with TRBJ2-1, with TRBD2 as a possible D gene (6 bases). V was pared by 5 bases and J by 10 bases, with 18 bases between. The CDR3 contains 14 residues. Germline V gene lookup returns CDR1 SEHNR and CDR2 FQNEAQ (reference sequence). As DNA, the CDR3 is TGTGCCAGCAGCCCGTCTCATGGAGGGTCAGAGCAGTTCTTC. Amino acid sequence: CASSPSHGGSEQFF. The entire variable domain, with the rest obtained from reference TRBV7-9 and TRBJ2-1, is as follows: DTGVSQNPRHKITKRGQNVTFRCDPISEHNRLYWYRQTLGQGPEFLTYFQNEAQLEKSRLLSDRFSAERPKGSFSTLEIQRTEQGDSAMYLCASSPSHGGSEQFFGPGTRLTVL.

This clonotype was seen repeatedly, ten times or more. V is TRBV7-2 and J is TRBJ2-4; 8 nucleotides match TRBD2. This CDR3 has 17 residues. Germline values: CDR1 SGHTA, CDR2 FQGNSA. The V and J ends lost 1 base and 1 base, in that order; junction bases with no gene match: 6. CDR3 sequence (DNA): TGTGCCAGCAGCTTAGTAGGCGGGAGGTTTGCCAAAAACATTCAGTACTTC. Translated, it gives CASSLVGGRFAKNIQYF.

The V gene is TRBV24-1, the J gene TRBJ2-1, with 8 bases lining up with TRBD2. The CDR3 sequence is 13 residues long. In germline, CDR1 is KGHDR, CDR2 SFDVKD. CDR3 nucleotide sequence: TGTGCTTTAGCGGGATCCGCTTCGGATGAGCAGTTCTTC. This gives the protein CALAGSASDEQFF.

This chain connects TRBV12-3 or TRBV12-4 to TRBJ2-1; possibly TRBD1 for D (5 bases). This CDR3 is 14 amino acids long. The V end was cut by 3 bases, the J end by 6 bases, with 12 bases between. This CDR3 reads CASSLNAGFNEQFF. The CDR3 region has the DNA TGTGCCAGCAGTTTGAATGCAGGGTTCAATGAGCAGTTCTTC.

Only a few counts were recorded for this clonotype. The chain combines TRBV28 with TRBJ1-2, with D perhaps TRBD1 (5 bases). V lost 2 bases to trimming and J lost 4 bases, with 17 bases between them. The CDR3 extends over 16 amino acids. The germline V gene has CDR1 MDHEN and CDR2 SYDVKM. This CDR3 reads CASSLLRDVRFYGYTF. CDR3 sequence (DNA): TGTGCCAGCAGTTTACTCCGGGACGTACGTTTCTATGGCTACACCTTC.

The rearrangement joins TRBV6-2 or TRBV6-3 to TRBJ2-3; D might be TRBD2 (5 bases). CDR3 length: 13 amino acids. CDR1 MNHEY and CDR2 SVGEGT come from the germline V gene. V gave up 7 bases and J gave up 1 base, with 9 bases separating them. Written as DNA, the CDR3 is TGTGCCAGCACTGTCGGGGGCACAGATACGCAGTATTTT. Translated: CASTVGGTDTQYF.

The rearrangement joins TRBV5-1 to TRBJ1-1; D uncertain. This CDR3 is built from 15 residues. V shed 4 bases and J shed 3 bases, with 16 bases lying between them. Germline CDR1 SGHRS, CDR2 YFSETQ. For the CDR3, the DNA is TGCGCCAGCAGCCTTGGCCCTGGGCGGGACACTGAAGCTTTCTTT. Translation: CASSLGPGRDTEAFF. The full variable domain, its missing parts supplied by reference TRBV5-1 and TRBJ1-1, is KAGVTQTPRYLIKTRGQQVTLSCSPISGHRSVSWYQQTPGQGLQFLFEYFSETQRNKGNFPGRFSGRQFSNSRSEMNVSTLELGDSALYLCASSLGPGRDTEAFFGQGTRLTVV.

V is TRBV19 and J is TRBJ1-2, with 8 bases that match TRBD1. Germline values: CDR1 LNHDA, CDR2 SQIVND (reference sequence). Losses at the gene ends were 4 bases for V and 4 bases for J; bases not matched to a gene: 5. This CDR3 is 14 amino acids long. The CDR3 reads CASSKGQGSYGYTF. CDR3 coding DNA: TGTGCCAGTAGTAAAGGACAGGGAAGCTATGGCTACACCTTC.

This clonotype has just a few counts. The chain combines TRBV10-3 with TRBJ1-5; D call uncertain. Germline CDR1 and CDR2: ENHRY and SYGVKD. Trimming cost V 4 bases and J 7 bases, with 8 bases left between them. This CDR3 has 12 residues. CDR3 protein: CAISVGGQPQHF. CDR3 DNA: TGTGCCATCAGTGTTGGCGGACAGCCCCAGCATTTT.

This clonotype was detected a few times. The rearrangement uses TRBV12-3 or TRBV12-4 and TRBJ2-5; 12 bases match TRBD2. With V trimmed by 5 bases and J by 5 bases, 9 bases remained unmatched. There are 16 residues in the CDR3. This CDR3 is CASSPSSGRARETQYF. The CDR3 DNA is TGTGCCAGCAGTCCCTCTAGCGGGAGGGCCAGGGAGACCCAGTACTTC.

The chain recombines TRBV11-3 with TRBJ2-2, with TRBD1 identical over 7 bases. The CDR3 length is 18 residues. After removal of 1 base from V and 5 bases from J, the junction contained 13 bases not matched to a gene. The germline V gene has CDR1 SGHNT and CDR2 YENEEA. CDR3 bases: TGTGCCAGCAGCTTAGGGGCCAAGGGGGCCCTACGGACCGGGGAGCTGTTTTTT. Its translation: CASSLGAKGALRTGELFF.

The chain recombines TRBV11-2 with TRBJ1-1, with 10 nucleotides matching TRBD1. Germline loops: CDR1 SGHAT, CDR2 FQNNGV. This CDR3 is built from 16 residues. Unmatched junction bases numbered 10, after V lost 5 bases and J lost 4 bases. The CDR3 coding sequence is TGTGCCAGCAGCCCAACCAGACAGGGGGCGGGCACTGAAGCTTTCTTT. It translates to CASSPTRQGAGTEAFF.

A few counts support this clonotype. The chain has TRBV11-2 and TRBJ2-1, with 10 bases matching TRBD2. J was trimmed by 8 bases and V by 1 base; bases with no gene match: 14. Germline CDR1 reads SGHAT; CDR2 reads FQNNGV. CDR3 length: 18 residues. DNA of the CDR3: TGTGCCAGCAGCTTAGGGGGGTCTGGAGCGGGAGGGTTGGATGAGCAGTTCTTC. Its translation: CASSLGGSGAGGLDEQFF.